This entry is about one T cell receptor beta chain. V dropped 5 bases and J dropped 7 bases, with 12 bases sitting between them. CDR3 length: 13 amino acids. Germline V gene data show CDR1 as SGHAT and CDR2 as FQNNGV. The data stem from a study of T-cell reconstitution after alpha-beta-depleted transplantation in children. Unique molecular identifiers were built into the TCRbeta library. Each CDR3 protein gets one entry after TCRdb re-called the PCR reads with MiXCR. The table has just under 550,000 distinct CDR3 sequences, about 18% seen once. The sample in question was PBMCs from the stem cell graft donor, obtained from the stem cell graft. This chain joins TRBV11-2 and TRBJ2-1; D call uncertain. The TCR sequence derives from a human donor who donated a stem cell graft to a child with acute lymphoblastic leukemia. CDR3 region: CASSRQTPNEQFF. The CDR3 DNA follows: TGTGCCAGCAGCAGACAAACCCCGAATGAGCAGTTCTTC.